Ten or more counts support the clone carrying this T cell receptor beta chain. This sample is part of a study of naive and memory T cell subsets. The CDR3 is 15 amino acids. Germline assignment: CDR1 SGHTA and CDR2 FQGNSA. The V end was cut by 0 bases, the J end by 2 bases, with 8 bases between. Noted treatment: skin biopsy from PPD injection site in Mantoux-positive individual. An oligonucleotide containing a UMI was ligated to the 3' end of TCR cDNA. Unsorted total RNA, roughly 1 to 1,100 ng, was DNase treated before reverse transcription. Ligated cDNA underwent four rounds of PCR with nested alpha and beta constant region primers and SP2. For blood and skin samples, reverse transcription used TCR alpha and beta constant primers. TCRdb reprocessed the UMI-ligation and nested PCR reads with MiXCR, giving one entry per CDR3 protein. The sample has under 35,000 distinct CDR3 sequences, 6.5% to 8% seen once.

The chain carries TRBV7-2 and TRBJ1-5; D call uncertain. Sequencing used skin, obtained from a tuberculin skin test site. The clonotype was recovered from an adult in good health. This chain's CDR3 is CASSLADSRNQPQHF. DNA for the CDR3: TGTGCCAGCAGCTTAGCTGATAGCCGCAATCAGCCCCAGCATTTT.